Listed below are T cell receptor beta chains from one sample, sequenced in a study of T cells in Graves' hyperthyroidism and ophthalmopathy. TCRdb reanalysed the multiplex PCR reads using MiXCR and keeps one entry per CDR3 protein. The data contain 75,000 to 100,000 distinct CDR3 sequences, 51% of them singletons. Sample: blood. These receptors all come from a woman between 40 and 55 years old with Graves' hyperthyroidism. The conserved cysteine and the conserved F or W are not part of the CDR3 here. Fields, in order: V gene, clone size, J gene, CDR3 protein. Clone size is shown for a subset of rows, as once, few, many or a class of expanded clone.

V gene: TRBV7-2
clone size: many
J gene: TRBJ2-7
CDR3 protein: ASRSDASGTSYEQY

V gene: TRBV9
clone size: NA
J gene: TRBJ1-2
CDR3 protein: ASPRDSYGYT

V gene: TRBV13
clone size: many
J gene: TRBJ1-6
CDR3 protein: ASSWRNSPLH

V gene: TRBV7-9
clone size: many
J gene: TRBJ2-3
CDR3 protein: ASSLVAGAADTQY

V gene: TRBV20-1
clone size: NA
J gene: TRBJ2-7
CDR3 protein: SARGGGGLYEQY

V gene: TRBV10-2
clone size: NA
J gene: TRBJ1-1
CDR3 protein: ASSPGTSKGAF

V gene: TRBV20-1
clone size: NA
J gene: TRBJ1-1
CDR3 protein: RQGGNTEAF

V gene: TRBV15
clone size: many
J gene: TRBJ2-7
CDR3 protein: ATSRTRTGSYEQY

V gene: TRBV6-4
clone size: few
J gene: TRBJ2-3
CDR3 protein: ASSSLGGIAGEPDTQY

V gene: TRBV7-8
clone size: many
J gene: TRBJ2-3
CDR3 protein: ASSLLGAGSTDTQY

V gene: TRBV15
clone size: NA
J gene: TRBJ2-5
CDR3 protein: ATSRDTLGQDQPQY

V gene: TRBV7-4
clone size: NA
J gene: TRBJ2-3
CDR3 protein: ASSLFQAPDTQY

V gene: TRBV2
clone size: many
J gene: TRBJ1-1
CDR3 protein: ASRQGMNTEAF

V gene: TRBV7-2
clone size: many
J gene: TRBJ1-2
CDR3 protein: ASSLEAGSRYGYT

V gene: TRBV6-1
clone size: many
J gene: TRBJ2-6
CDR3 protein: ASSPRGSGANVLT

V gene: TRBV29-1
clone size: many
J gene: TRBJ2-7
CDR3 protein: SVEVPGAPYEQY

V gene: TRBV6-1
clone size: NA
J gene: TRBJ2-5
CDR3 protein: AAGGAIQY

V gene: TRBV15
clone size: NA
J gene: TRBJ1-2
CDR3 protein: ATSSAPPVRGYT

V gene: TRBV9
clone size: NA
J gene: TRBJ2-2
CDR3 protein: ASSPPGRIDTGELF

V gene: TRBV13
clone size: NA
J gene: TRBJ1-1
CDR3 protein: ASSTGDGVGAF

V gene: TRBV2
clone size: many
J gene: TRBJ1-3
CDR3 protein: ASSGYDSADSGNTIY

V gene: TRBV7-2
clone size: many
J gene: TRBJ1-2
CDR3 protein: ATPGQPYGYT

V gene: TRBV25-1
clone size: few
J gene: TRBJ2-5
CDR3 protein: ASSAGLAARTQY

V gene: TRBV20-1
clone size: NA
J gene: TRBJ2-7
CDR3 protein: SAVLAGGNEQY

V gene: TRBV20-1
clone size: many
J gene: TRBJ2-3
CDR3 protein: SARWDTQY

V gene: TRBV15
clone size: NA
J gene: TRBJ2-5
CDR3 protein: ATSRVGGRALETQY

V gene: TRBV7-8
clone size: NA
J gene: TRBJ1-2
CDR3 protein: ASSLYWGQGIDYGYT

V gene: TRBV5-1
clone size: many
J gene: TRBJ2-2
CDR3 protein: ASTLLDYLNNTGELF

V gene: TRBV11-1
clone size: many
J gene: TRBJ2-5
CDR3 protein: ASSPGTSDQETQY

V gene: TRBV6-1
clone size: NA
J gene: TRBJ2-6
CDR3 protein: AGSQGFGANLT

V gene: TRBV11-2
clone size: NA
J gene: TRBJ2-5
CDR3 protein: ASYSGGQGEETQY

V gene: TRBV29-1
clone size: few
J gene: TRBJ2-5
CDR3 protein: SVTGLAGAETQY

V gene: TRBV2
clone size: few
J gene: TRBJ2-7
CDR3 protein: ASSEDGQY

V gene: TRBV6-5
clone size: NA
J gene: TRBJ1-6
CDR3 protein: ASSTEGSYNSPLH

V gene: TRBV2
clone size: many
J gene: TRBJ2-7
CDR3 protein: ASDPGTSGHEQY

V gene: TRBV2
clone size: NA
J gene: TRBJ1-2
CDR3 protein: ASSYTGGNGYT

V gene: TRBV20-1
clone size: NA
J gene: TRBJ2-2
CDR3 protein: SATSGGTGELF

V gene: TRBV5-5
clone size: NA
J gene: TRBJ2-7
CDR3 protein: ASSQEFMGSYGQY

V gene: TRBV14
clone size: NA
J gene: TRBJ1-6
CDR3 protein: PSSQGRGTVYTPLH

V gene: TRBV7-2
clone size: few
J gene: TRBJ2-2
CDR3 protein: ASSLMAGELF

V gene: TRBV5-1
clone size: many
J gene: TRBJ2-7
CDR3 protein: ASRRTREPPYEQY

V gene: TRBV12-3/TRBV12-4
clone size: many
J gene: TRBJ2-6
CDR3 protein: ASTRGGPGANVLT

V gene: TRBV2
clone size: few
J gene: TRBJ1-5
CDR3 protein: ASSGRLAFQETQH

V gene: TRBV7-2
clone size: NA
J gene: TRBJ2-5
CDR3 protein: ASSQSGNSGETQY

V gene: TRBV7-8
clone size: many
J gene: TRBJ2-7
CDR3 protein: ASSLVVPGTSAWWEQY

V gene: TRBV6-1
clone size: NA
J gene: TRBJ2-7
CDR3 protein: ASRPGTGPYEQY

V gene: TRBV20-1
clone size: NA
J gene: TRBJ1-2
CDR3 protein: SARKAGGNT

V gene: TRBV20-1
clone size: NA
J gene: TRBJ2-5
CDR3 protein: SATGLSQPQY

V gene: TRBV7-2
clone size: many
J gene: TRBJ2-5
CDR3 protein: ASSWIETDGETQY

V gene: TRBV2
clone size: many
J gene: TRBJ1-3
CDR3 protein: ASSADRGRGNTIY

V gene: TRBV7-3
clone size: NA
J gene: TRBJ1-4
CDR3 protein: ASSFRRVGELEKLF

V gene: TRBV7-8
clone size: NA
J gene: TRBJ2-2
CDR3 protein: ASSSRGATGELF

V gene: TRBV19
clone size: many
J gene: TRBJ2-5
CDR3 protein: ASRARERETQY

V gene: TRBV20-1
clone size: NA
J gene: TRBJ2-5
CDR3 protein: SARPPGLAGAETQY

V gene: TRBV12-3/TRBV12-4
clone size: NA
J gene: TRBJ2-7
CDR3 protein: ASSLYSGIYEQY

V gene: TRBV9
clone size: NA
J gene: TRBJ1-6
CDR3 protein: ASRPAGMGSPLH

V gene: TRBV2
clone size: once
J gene: TRBJ1-1
CDR3 protein: ASRRDSQGSAF

V gene: TRBV29-1
clone size: many
J gene: TRBJ2-2
CDR3 protein: SVTQGGGELF

V gene: TRBV4-1
clone size: NA
J gene: TRBJ2-5
CDR3 protein: ASSQGQGNQPQY

V gene: TRBV7-9
clone size: NA
J gene: TRBJ2-7
CDR3 protein: ASSFGGTEDYEQY